This T cell receptor (beta chain) is drawn from a study of PD-1 blockade in classical Hodgkin lymphoma. Study observations and caveats: Individuals who commenced nivolumab within less than 1 year of ASCT were excluded. Baseline diversity was lower in partial responders and progressors than complete responders. The repertoire differences lack a defined cause, possibly disease activity or prior therapy.

Comments on this clone: Its antigen is as yet unknown.

The time point here: cycle 4 day 1 (C4D1), after less than 7 weeks of nivolumab. Every patient relapsed after autologous stem cell transplantation, and brentuximab vedotin exposure varied. Magnetic negative selection of thawed PBMCs yielded the CD8+ T cells. Responses achieved at best were complete response, partial response or progressive disease. The protocol was immunoSEQ multiplex PCR, while the TCRdb copy is restricted to in-frame clones and leaves out a portion. This sample has about 20,000 clones, with approximately 84% found just once. The sample consisted of CD8+ T cells from blood, taken before the fourth cycle of nivolumab. The receptor's source is a human donor with classical Hodgkin lymphoma.

CDR3 coding DNA: TGCAGCGGGAGCGGGGGACAAACCTACGAGCAGTACTTC. Amino acid sequence: CSGSGGQTYEQYF. The chain is built from TRBV29-1 and TRBJ2-7, with 8 bases matching TRBD2. Germline V CDR1 and CDR2: SQVTM, ANQGSEA. Trimming cost V 7 bases and J 2 bases; bases outside gene matches: 7. This CDR3 is 13 amino acids long.